Here is one TCR beta chain with its context. Its antigen is unknown. Qualities for individual bases were not recorded, and no much larger clone is one base off. Library prep was done by the immunoSEQ multiplex PCR assay. For the multiplex PCR, a mixture combining 60 forward primers for TCR Vbeta segments and 13 reverse primers for TCR Jbeta segments was used. The CDR3 region of rearranged TCR beta genes was amplified from genomic DNA with a multiplex PCR assay. On the Illumina HiSeq System, the amplified TCR beta libraries were sequenced as 87-base-pair reads. In the original analysis: Across the 500 to 700 repertoires, a later analysis counted roughly 84 million unique TCR beta chains, roughly 11 million of which were shared by at least two donors. A nearest-neighbor algorithm error-corrected the raw reads and collapsed the reads into unique sequences, merging closely related sequences to remove PCR and sequencing errors. To assign V, D and J gene segments, CDR3 sequences were aligned to IMGT reference sequences. For a sequence to be retained, a match of at least six nucleotides was required to both a V gene segment and a J gene segment. A rearrangement counted as productive if the CDR3 had no stop codons and remained in frame with V and J, and every other rearrangement counted as non-productive. CDR3 was defined according to IMGT convention as the region running from the second conserved V-encoded cysteine to the conserved J-encoded phenylalanine. The earlier analysis of some 580 of the donors excluded any sequence lacking an unambiguous match to a single V gene segment. An earlier analysis of a few hundred of the donors called V segments functional above 56.7% productive rearrangements and segregating when the between-donor standard deviation exceeded 5%. To diagnose cytomegalovirus status from the catalog of TCR beta chain sequences, a statistical classification framework was built. A later analysis assigned V and J genes by comparing TCR nucleotide sequences with IMGT/GENE-DB human TR gene sequences. Using the TCRdist pipeline, a later analysis assigned CDR3 sequences along with most-parsimonious VDJ recombination scenarios. In a later analysis, every TCR beta chain was defined by the combination of its CDR3 amino acid sequence and its V-gene family, and reads without a unique V-gene family were dropped. A later analysis removed roughly 590 highly shared, low-generation-probability nucleotide sequences to deal with suspected cross-contamination and a sequencing artifact. In a later analysis, a clonal expansion index for each public chain was calculated from normalized within-repertoire ranks of inferred template counts. A later analysis computed generation probabilities with a VDJ recombination model fitted to out-of-frame rearrangements, and checked the results against IGoR. Hypergeometric tests were used in a later analysis to score TCR-TCR, TCR-HLA and TCR-CMV co-occurrence, with a repertoire-size bias correction applied to the TCR pairs. A later analysis estimated false discovery rates by permuting HLA or CMV assignments 20 times. In a later analysis, co-occurring TCRs were grouped using DBSCAN, and TCRdist sequence similarity was added for clustering within HLA-allele-positive subsets. For co-occurrence clustering, repertoires with fewer than 30,000 or more than 120,000 public chains were excluded, along with four to six repertoires with anomalous nucleotide sharing. TCRdb took over this immuneACCESS table, retaining in-frame rearrangements with V and J assigned. Such tables are incomplete; in checked studies, under half of the missing clones stem from an unresolved V gene, and the remainder is unexplained. Clone size and the V and J calls come from that table; the DNA yielded D and trimming. The table for this sample lists about 94,000 clones; about 62% of them were counted only once. The ten most abundant clones make up roughly 3.9% of the sample.

The cohort was made up of approximately 670 healthy bone marrow donors. Cohort members were all nominally healthy when sampled, although unrecorded immune exposures were likely present. The donor was CMV seronegative and belonged to the group of several hundred seronegative cohort members. Every donor gave a peripheral blood sample, and the peripheral blood mononuclear cells from that sample were used for TCR beta sequencing. Genomic DNA extraction from the blood cell samples was performed with the Qiagen DNeasy Blood Extraction Kit. This sample is drawn from a study of cytomegalovirus exposure and HLA in healthy donors (dated by TCRdb to about 2017). The study in broad terms: An earlier analysis of about 530 of the donors reported roughly 300 Gb of sequence data and 95 million to 120 million unique TCR beta sequences obtained from some 170 million T cells. In a later analysis, previously published TCR beta repertoires from more than 500 donors were re-analyzed and high-resolution HLA genotyping was added so that TCR occurrence patterns could be studied. Roughly 300 gigabases of sequencing data and around 90 million unique TCR sequences made up an early release that covered 640 HLA-typed donors. The number of donors typed differed by locus, with about 629-630 for A, B, C, DRB1 and DQB1, 522 for DQA1, over 600 for DPA1, and some 440 for DPB1. HLA typing covered class I and class II loci at four-digit resolution. In an earlier analysis of 587 of the donors, high-throughput TCR beta sequencing was used to judge whether each TCR beta V gene segment behaved as functional or pseudogenic. The study profiled the T cell repertoires of 500 to 800 subjects by immunosequencing and related them to cytomegalovirus serostatus. Because of strong linkage in the cohort, roughly five DR-DQ haplotypes were treated as single units for association and clustering. Of the 300 to 450 genotyped donors, 75% to 85% were placed in the genetic ancestry cluster associated with self-reported Caucasian donors. High-throughput TCR immunosequencing, statistical association of individual TCRs with disease status, and machine learning were combined to predict cytomegalovirus infection status. Donor age, sex, ethnicity and CMV serostatus were collected together with the repertoire data. A later genetic analysis used genome-wide SNP genotypes for about 60% of the roughly 670 donors, treating that subset as a discovery cohort. All discovery cohort repertoires had been generated using a single sequencing platform. The study was designed to test whether signatures of past pathogen exposure could be identified by cataloging public T cell receptors. Rather than drawing on any new phenotypic data, the later analysis identified candidate immune exposures from TCR beta sequences and the way those sequences occurred across donors. Besides the first cohort of about 730 subjects, a separate validation cohort made up of over 95 different subjects was used. Across under 500 genotyped donors of the cohort, an average of about 240,000 unique TCR beta nucleotide sequences per donor were sequenced, and roughly 17% of those sequences were non-productive.

General findings and caveats noted by the study authors: Across donors, most TCR sequences were observed very rarely, whereas some public TCRs were present in many individuals. V-gene and J-gene trimming of TCR beta chains was associated with a missense DCLRE1C variant in a later genetic analysis, and the association was replicated in an independent cohort. In an earlier analysis of fewer than 700 of the donors, most TCR beta V segments appeared in productive rearrangements about 87% or about 30% of the time, broadly matching IMGT annotations. Only TCR beta chains were sequenced in this cohort, and the absence of alpha or paired-chain data limited detectable features. Because HLA typing was missing for some donors at each locus, association tests included only the typed subset. Roughly 17 rarely observed V segments, including chromosome 9 orphons, were excluded from the earlier analysis of several hundred of the donors because counts were too low. Presence/absence analyses assumed roughly uniform sequencing depth across donors, an assumption that may not hold. Cytomegalovirus status was reported to be diagnosed by the classifier with high specificity and sensitivity in both the original and validation cohorts. When HLA alleles, especially DR and DQ, strongly co-occurred, attributing TCR associations to individual alleles was difficult. In a later analysis, several top co-occurrence clusters were reported to appear linked to parvovirus B19, influenza, CMV and Epstein-Barr virus. The authors suggested that the approach could potentially be extended to other disease states and immunological phenotypes. A few of the identified cytomegalovirus-associated TCR beta chains were confirmed in vitro to be specific for cytomegalovirus antigens. Correlated functional status among segregating V segments might reflect linkage disequilibrium, but an unknown experimental factor could not be ruled out. A later analysis found that HLA-associated TCR beta chains were more clonally expanded and had lower generation probabilities than equally common non-associated chains. Immune exposure information for the cohort was limited to CMV serostatus. A total of fewer than 200 TCR beta chains were listed by the study as associated with cytomegalovirus. A later analysis found that most CMV-associated TCR beta chains appeared HLA-restricted, with HLA associations seemingly driven largely by CMV exposure. A further reported finding was that TCR beta sequences accurately predicted the HLA-A and HLA-B alleles for most subjects in the first cohort. A cluster of highly shared sequence variants was judged likely to be a technical artifact of the sequencing pipeline. Specific HLA alleles were associated with more than 15,000 TCR beta sequences at a false discovery rate of 0.05 in a later analysis. A later analysis found that TCR association rates varied across HLA loci, with DRB1 alleles showing the most associated TCRs and HLA-C alleles the fewest. According to a later genetic analysis, donors in an Asian-associated ancestry cluster had fewer N-insertions in productive TCRs than the approximately 650-donor mean.

The sequence came from a man aged 30 to 39 in good health and CMV-seronegative. The material sequenced was PBMCs.

CDR3 region: CASSDSDRTYNEQFF. In nucleotides, the sequence is TGTGCCAGTAGCGACTCAGACAGAACCTACAATGAGCAGTTCTTC. Recombination linked TRBV19 to TRBJ2-1, and TRBD1 may be the D gene, going by 5 matching bases. The germline V gene encodes CDR1 LNHDA and CDR2 SQIVND (reference sequence). V and J are truncated by 6 bases and 2 bases respectively, leaving an intervening sequence of 14 bases. The CDR3 has 15 amino acids, counting the end cysteine and phenylalanine. Left in the record is the CDR3 DNA by itself, 45 bases read in frame from the first base.